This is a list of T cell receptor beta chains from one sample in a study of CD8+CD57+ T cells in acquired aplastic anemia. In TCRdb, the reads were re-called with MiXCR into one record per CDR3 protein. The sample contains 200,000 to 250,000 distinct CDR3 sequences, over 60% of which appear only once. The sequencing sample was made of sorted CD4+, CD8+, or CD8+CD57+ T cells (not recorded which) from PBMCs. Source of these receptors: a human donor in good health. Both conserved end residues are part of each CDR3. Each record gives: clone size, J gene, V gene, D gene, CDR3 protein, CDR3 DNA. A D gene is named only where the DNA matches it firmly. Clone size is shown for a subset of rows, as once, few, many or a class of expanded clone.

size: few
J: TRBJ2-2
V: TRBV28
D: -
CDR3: CASSSLPVSGELFF
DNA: TGTGCCAGCAGTTCCCTCCCCGTTTCCGGGGAGCTGTTTTTT

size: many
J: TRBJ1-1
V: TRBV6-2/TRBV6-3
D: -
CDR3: CASLLVAGRNTEAFF
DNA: TGTGCCAGCCTCTTGGTAGCCGGGAGGAACACTGAAGCTTTCTTT

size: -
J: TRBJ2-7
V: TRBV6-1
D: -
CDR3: CASSEAVRGEQYF
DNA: TGTGCCAGCAGTGAAGCGGTTAGGGGCGAGCAGTACTTC

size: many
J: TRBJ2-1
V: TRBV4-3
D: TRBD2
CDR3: CASSQGAGFEQFF
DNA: TGCGCCAGCAGCCAAGGAGCGGGGTTTGAGCAGTTCTTC

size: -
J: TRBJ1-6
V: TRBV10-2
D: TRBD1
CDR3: CASSGTGGSSPLHF
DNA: TGCGCCAGCAGTGGGACAGGGGGTAGTTCACCCCTCCACTTT

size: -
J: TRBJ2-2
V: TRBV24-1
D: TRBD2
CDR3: CATSDGLAVPGELFF
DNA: TGTGCCACCAGTGACGGACTAGCAGTTCCCGGGGAGCTGTTTTTT

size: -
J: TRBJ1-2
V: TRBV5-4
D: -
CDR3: CASTVDRSLNYGYTF
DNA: TGTGCCAGCACCGTCGACAGGAGCCTTAACTATGGCTACACCTTC

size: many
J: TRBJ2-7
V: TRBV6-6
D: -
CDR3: CASSLSTGVGEQYF
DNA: TGTGCCAGCAGCTTATCGACAGGTGTGGGCGAGCAGTACTTC

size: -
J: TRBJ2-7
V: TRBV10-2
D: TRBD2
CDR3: CASSEGLAHEQYF
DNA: TGCGCCAGCAGTGAGGGACTAGCACACGAGCAGTACTTC

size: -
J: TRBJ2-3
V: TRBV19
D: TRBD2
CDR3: CASTQLAGGHSRPPDTQYF
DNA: TGTGCCAGTACCCAACTAGCGGGAGGGCACAGTAGACCCCCAGATACGCAGTATTTT

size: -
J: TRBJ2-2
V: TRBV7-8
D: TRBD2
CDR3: CASSPGLAGTGELLF
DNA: TGTGCCAGCAGTCCGGGACTAGCCGGCACCGGGGAGCTGCTTTTT

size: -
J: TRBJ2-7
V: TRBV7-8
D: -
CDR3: CASSYDRAAYEQYF
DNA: TGTGCCAGCAGTTACGACCGGGCAGCCTACGAGCAGTACTTC

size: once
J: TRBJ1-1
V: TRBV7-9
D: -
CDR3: CASSQIGQPDTEAFF
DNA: TGTGCCAGCAGCCAGATCGGACAGCCGGACACTGAAGCTTTCTTT

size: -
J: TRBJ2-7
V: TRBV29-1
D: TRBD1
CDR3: CSVEGTGTGANEQYF
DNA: TGCAGCGTTGAGGGGACCGGGACAGGGGCTAACGAGCAGTACTTC

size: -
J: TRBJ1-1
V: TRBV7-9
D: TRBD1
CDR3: CASSLGWTGMNTEAFF
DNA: TGTGCCAGCAGCTTAGGCTGGACAGGGATGAACACTGAAGCTTTCTTT

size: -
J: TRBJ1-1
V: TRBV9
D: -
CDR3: CASSPSGGTPEAFF
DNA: TGTGCCAGCAGCCCCAGTGGGGGGACTCCTGAAGCTTTCTTT

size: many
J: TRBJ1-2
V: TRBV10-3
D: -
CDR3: CAISDPVEYLYGYTF
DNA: TGTGCCATCAGTGACCCGGTGGAGTATCTCTATGGCTACACCTTC

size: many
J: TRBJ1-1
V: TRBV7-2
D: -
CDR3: CASRGLGNTEAFF
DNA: TGTGCCAGCAGGGGATTAGGGAACACTGAAGCTTTCTTT

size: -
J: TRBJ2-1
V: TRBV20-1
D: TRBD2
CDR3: CSAGTTNEQFF
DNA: TGCAGTGCAGGGACTACCAATGAGCAGTTCTTC

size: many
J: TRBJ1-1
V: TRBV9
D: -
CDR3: CASSVGSWNTEAFF
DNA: TGTGCCAGCAGCGTGGGCAGTTGGAACACTGAAGCTTTCTTT